What follows are 30 T cell receptor beta chains derived from one specimen sequenced in a study of blood T cells in healthy people across ages. A J-beta primer mix and a sample-barcoded 5' primer were used in a second PCR of roughly 6 to 11 cycles. Each CDR3 protein is one row after TCRdb ran MiXCR on the 5' RACE reads. The table includes about 780,000 distinct CDR3 sequences, approximately 24% detected once. These records were also assigned to another study, of T cells of mothers and their children.

Sequenced: blood. These receptors were collected from a boy aged 5-17 years in good health.

A few counts support this clonotype. The chain combines TRBV2 with TRBJ2-1, with D perhaps matching TRBD1 or TRBD2 (7 bases each). Trimming stripped 6 bases from V and 8 bases from J, with 17 bases between. Germline CDR1 SNHLY, CDR2 FYNNEI. The CDR3 spans 14 residues. CDR3 nucleotides: TGTGCCAGCAGCCTCAGGGGGGGTGACGATGAGCAGTTCTTC. It is translated as CASSLRGGDDEQFF.

V is TRBV12-3 or TRBV12-4 and J is TRBJ2-7; 10 nucleotides line up with TRBD2. Trimming took 1 base from V and 2 from J; bases not matched to a gene: 2. The CDR3 covers 15 residues. The CDR3 loop is CASSLVAGGPYEQYF. The CDR3 DNA reads as TGTGCCAGCAGTTTAGTAGCGGGGGGTCCCTACGAGCAGTACTTC.

This chain connects TRBV6-7 to TRBJ2-5; D remains unclear. TRBV6-7 is an ORF for which the function is uncertain. The ends were cut back, 2 bases at V and 2 bases at J, with 9 bases in the middle. The CDR3 has 14 residues. This CDR3 reads CASSYKNLQETQYF. The CDR3 region has the DNA TGTGCCAGCAGTTACAAGAACCTGCAAGAGACCCAGTACTTC.

This chain links TRBV3-1 with TRBJ2-5, with 9 bases identical to TRBD1. The J call may not be correct, given that the DNA end is closer to TRBJ2-1. The CDR3 length is 15 residues. Germline V gene sequence: CDR1 LGHDT, CDR2 YNNKEL (reference sequence). CDR3 in amino acids: CASSPSGTGYNEQFF. The CDR3 nucleotides read TGTGCCAGCAGCCCCTCCGGGACAGGGTATAATGAGCAGTTCTTC.

CDR3 sequence: CATSDSTGNSYGYTF. CDR3 in DNA: TGTGCCACCAGTGATTCGACAGGGAACAGCTATGGCTACACCTTC. The chain joins TRBV24-1 to TRBJ1-2; 7 bases map to TRBD1. The CDR3 covers 15 residues. Germline trimming cut 2 bases from V and 4 bases from J; bases unmatched to any gene: 6. CDR1 KGHDR and CDR2 SFDVKD come from the germline V gene.

The rearrangement links TRBV7-9 to TRBJ1-2, with 7 bases aligning to TRBD1. This CDR3 comprises 14 residues. V was clipped by 5 bases and J by 6 bases; unmatched bases: 9. Germline lookup yields CDR1 SEHNR and CDR2 FQNEAQ (reference sequence). This chain's CDR3 is CASSPLTGKDGYTF. In nucleotides, the CDR3 is TGTGCCAGCAGCCCCCTGACAGGGAAGGATGGCTACACCTTC.

Of note for this clonotype: The junction and the germline gene differ at one end; a read error may be behind it. V and J are TRBV2 and TRBJ2-5, with 7 bases matching TRBD1. From germline, CDR1 is SNHLY and CDR2 FYNNEI. There are 11 residues in the CDR3. The CDR3 region is CASSEVDRLLF. The CDR3 DNA reads TGTGCCAGCAGTGAAGTGGACAGGCTCCTCTTC.

This rearrangement joins TRBV19 to TRBJ1-5; 9 nucleotides align to TRBD1. This CDR3 has 15 amino acids. V was clipped by 7 bases and J by 7 bases; unmatched bases: 11. Germline V gene lookup returns CDR1 LNHDA and CDR2 SQIVND (reference sequence). The DNA for the CDR3 is TGTGCCAGTACCAAGGACAGGGGTTATGGCCAGCCCCAGCATTTT. Protein product: CASTKDRGYGQPQHF.

The chain uses TRBV4-2 and TRBJ2-1; D not certain. Deletions cut 2 bases from V and 4 bases from J, with 9 bases between. CDR1 and CDR2 (germline): LGHNA, YNFKEQ. This CDR3 contains 14 residues. CDR3 sequence (DNA): TGTGCCAGCAGCCAATCGGCGGCATACAATGAGCAGTTCTTC. Its protein product is CASSQSAAYNEQFF.

The chain links TRBV20-1 to TRBJ2-5; TRBD2 might be the D (5 bases). The DNA end is more similar to TRBJ2-7, so the J call may be wrong. The CDR3 has 15 residues. Germline V gene sequence: CDR1 DFQATT, CDR2 SNEGSKA (reference sequence). Here the CDR3 reads CSARAGPPPLYEQYF. In DNA form, the CDR3 reads TGCAGTGCTAGGGCGGGCCCTCCTCCTCTCTACGAGCAGTACTTC.

The chain has TRBV7-6 and TRBJ1-5; possible D gene TRBD1, 5 bases. The germline V gene has CDR1 SGHVS and CDR2 FNYEAQ. Deletions cut 5 bases from V and 5 bases from J, with 16 bases between. There are 15 residues in the CDR3. This CDR3 reads CASSRGIGEYQPQHF. In DNA, the CDR3 is TGTGCCAGCAGCCGGGGGATTGGAGAATATCAGCCCCAGCATTTT.

This clonotype was seen a few times. The chain carries TRBV29-1 and TRBJ2-2, with TRBD2 identical over 12 bases. Germline V gene data show CDR1 as SQVTM and CDR2 as ANQGSEA. V lost 1 base, J lost 7 bases, and 4 bases stayed unmatched. CDR3 length equals 15 residues. The CDR3 is CSVEGTSGEIGELFF. DNA for the CDR3: TGCAGCGTTGAAGGGACTAGCGGGGAGATCGGGGAGCTGTTTTTT.

The chain has TRBV28 and TRBJ2-1; a weak D match, TRBD2 (5 bases). The CDR3 covers 11 residues. With 3 bases removed from V and 10 bases from J, the gap between germline ends came to 7 bases. Germline-derived CDR1 and CDR2 are MDHEN and SYDVKM. This CDR3 is CASSLREEQFF. CDR3 nucleotide sequence: TGTGCCAGCAGTTTGAGGGAAGAGCAGTTCTTC.

This chain connects TRBV7-9 to TRBJ1-2; D is uncertain. The CDR3 is made up of 14 amino acids. The germline V gene encodes CDR1 SEHNR and CDR2 FQNEAQ (reference sequence). Trimming cost V 4 bases and J 6 bases, with 15 bases left between them. The CDR3 DNA follows: TGTGCCAGCAGCTCGAACGGGCTCCAGGATGGCTACACCTTC. Its translation is CASSSNGLQDGYTF.

This clonotype turned up a few times. The V gene is TRBV7-3, the J gene TRBJ2-1; tentative D call: TRBD2 (6 bases). The V and J ends lost 5 bases and 4 bases respectively, with 15 bases between them. Germline-derived CDR1 and CDR2 are SGHTA and FQGTGA. The CDR3 sequence is 15 residues long. The CDR3 loop is CASSPRLAAYNEQFF. Written as DNA, the CDR3 is TGTGCCAGCAGCCCCCGGTTAGCGGCGTACAATGAGCAGTTCTTC.

The rearrangement links TRBV6-5 to TRBJ2-5, with D uncertain. Germline V gene sequence: CDR1 MNHEY, CDR2 SVGAGI. The ends were cut back, 2 bases at V and 2 bases at J, with 3 bases in the middle. The CDR3 is 12 amino acids. CDR3 bases: TGTGCCAGCAGTTACGATCAAGAGACCCAGTACTTC. This encodes CASSYDQETQYF.

This chain links TRBV2 with TRBJ1-2; 7 bases line up with TRBD1. The germline CDR1 and CDR2 sequences are SNHLY and FYNNEI. This CDR3 is built from 16 residues. The trim removed 3 bases at V and 4 bases at J, leaving 11 bases unmatched. The chain's CDR3 is CASSDDGTEKFYGYTF. CDR3 nucleotide sequence: TGTGCCAGCAGTGACGACGGGACAGAGAAATTCTATGGCTACACCTTC.

V is TRBV6-5 and J is TRBJ2-3; a weak D match, TRBD1 (5 bases). This CDR3 spans 15 amino acids. The V and J ends lost 0 bases and 2 bases respectively, with 9 bases between them. Per the germline V gene, CDR1 is MNHEY and CDR2 is SVGAGI. The CDR3 loop reads CASSYSPTATDTQYF. CDR3 sequence (DNA): TGTGCCAGCAGTTACTCCCCGACAGCCACAGATACGCAGTATTTT.

The chain couples TRBV28 to TRBJ2-5, with 8 bases lining up with TRBD1. V trimming: 5 bases; J trimming: 4 bases; junction bases outside the gene matches: 6. CDR3 length equals 14 residues. Germline-derived CDR1 and CDR2 are MDHEN and SYDVKM. CDR3 DNA: TGTGCCAGCAGTCGGGGACAGGAAGCAGAGACCCAGTACTTC. Protein product: CASSRGQEAETQYF.

This sequence joins TRBV5-5 and TRBJ1-4; D uncertain. With 1 base removed from V and 2 bases from J, the gap between germline ends came to 6 bases. Germline lookup yields CDR1 SGHKS and CDR2 YYEKEE (reference sequence). The CDR3 length is 14 residues. The CDR3 bases are TGTGCCAGCAGCTTGCCGCTTACTAATGAAAAACTGTTTTTT. It is translated as CASSLPLTNEKLFF.

There are a few counts of this clonotype. The rearrangement links TRBV7-6 to TRBJ1-5, with unresolved D. Germline loops: CDR1 SGHVS, CDR2 FNYEAQ. CDR3 length: 14 amino acids. The V end was cut by 5 bases, the J end by 0 bases, with 8 bases between. The CDR3 spells CASSARYSNQPQHF. DNA for the CDR3: TGTGCCAGCAGCGCCAGGTATAGCAATCAGCCCCAGCATTTT.

This clonotype has more than one count but fewer than ten. The chain uses TRBV12-3 or TRBV12-4 and TRBJ2-7; no clear D gene. The V and J ends lost 6 bases and 3 bases respectively, with 12 bases between them. The CDR3 has 13 amino acids. Written as DNA, the CDR3 is TGTGCCAGCAGCCCTTTTACCGTCTACGAGCAGTACTTC. Amino acids: CASSPFTVYEQYF.

This clonotype has just a few counts. The V gene is TRBV20-1, the J gene TRBJ2-3, with D unresolved. Trimming removed 5 bases at V and 2 bases at J, with 5 bases between. This CDR3 region has 11 residues. Germline CDR1 DFQATT, CDR2 SNEGSKA (reference sequence). The CDR3 sequence: CSAEFTDTQYF. The CDR3 DNA is TGCAGTGCTGAATTCACAGATACGCAGTATTTT.

As DNA, the CDR3 is TGCGCCAGCAGTCCGCTTCCCACAGACGGGGAGCTGTTTTTT. Translated: CASSPLPTDGELFF. This chain links TRBV10-1 with TRBJ2-2; D ambiguous. Trimming removed 5 bases at V and 7 bases at J, with 14 bases between. From germline, CDR1 is WNHNN and CDR2 SYGVQD (reference sequence). The CDR3 totals 14 residues.

This clonotype was counted between two and nine times. The chain carries TRBV5-1 and TRBJ1-3; D ambiguous. Trimming pared 2 bases from V and 0 bases from J, leaving 21 bases between. The CDR3 sequence is 19 residues long. In germline, CDR1 is SGHRS, CDR2 YFSETQ. In nucleotides, the CDR3 is TGCGCCAGCAGCTTATTCAACAGCCAGGCGGGAATCTCTGGAAACACCATATATTTT. It yields the protein CASSLFNSQAGISGNTIYF.

V and J are TRBV12-3 or TRBV12-4 and TRBJ2-5, with TRBD1 identical over 7 bases. The V gene end was trimmed by 3 bases and the J gene end by 4 bases; junction bases not matched to a gene: 5. The CDR3 spans 14 residues. The CDR3 sequence: CASSFSGTVETQYF. The CDR3, as DNA: TGTGCCAGCAGTTTCTCCGGGACAGTAGAGACCCAGTACTTC.

The chain joins TRBV20-1 to TRBJ2-3, with a tentative D call TRBD1 (5 bases). The CDR3 covers 13 residues. Germline assignment: CDR1 DFQATT and CDR2 SNEGSKA (reference sequence). The ends were cut back, 7 bases at V and 0 bases at J, with 11 bases in the middle. CDR3 in amino acids: CSGGEQSTDTQYF. DNA of the CDR3: TGCAGTGGGGGCGAACAAAGCACAGATACGCAGTATTTT.

The chain has TRBV12-3 or TRBV12-4 and TRBJ2-7; 10 bases agree with TRBD2. V trimming: 5 bases; J trimming: 2 bases; junction bases outside the gene matches: 6. This CDR3 comprises 15 residues. The CDR3 sequence is CASSPRSGGTYEQYF. DNA of the CDR3: TGTGCCAGCAGTCCGCGTAGCGGGGGGACCTACGAGCAGTACTTC.

This clonotype has ten or more counts. The chain joins TRBV12-3 or TRBV12-4 to TRBJ2-5, with D maybe TRBD1 (5 bases). This CDR3 has 15 amino acids. V shed 6 bases and J shed 6 bases, with 20 bases lying between them. CDR3 loop: CASSPPGQVRKTQYF. The DNA of the CDR3 is TGTGCCAGCAGCCCCCCAGGGCAGGTCAGAAAGACCCAGTACTTC.

The rearrangement links TRBV7-6 to TRBJ2-5, with 9 bases identical to TRBD2. The junction had 9 bases not matched to a gene; V was cut back by 5 bases and J by 2 bases. The CDR3 is 16 residues long. In germline, CDR1 is SGHVS, CDR2 FNYEAQ. CDR3 nucleotide sequence: TGTGCCAGCAGCCGCGGGGTAGCGGGGGTACAAGAGACCCAGTACTTC. It codes for CASSRGVAGVQETQYF. Full variable domain (rest looked up from reference TRBV7-6 and TRBJ2-5): GAGVSQSPRYKVTKRGQDVALRCDPISGHVSLYWYRQALGQGPEFLTYFNYEAQQDKSGLPNDRFSAERPEGSISTLTIQRTEQRDSAMYRCASSRGVAGVQETQYFGPGTRLLVL.